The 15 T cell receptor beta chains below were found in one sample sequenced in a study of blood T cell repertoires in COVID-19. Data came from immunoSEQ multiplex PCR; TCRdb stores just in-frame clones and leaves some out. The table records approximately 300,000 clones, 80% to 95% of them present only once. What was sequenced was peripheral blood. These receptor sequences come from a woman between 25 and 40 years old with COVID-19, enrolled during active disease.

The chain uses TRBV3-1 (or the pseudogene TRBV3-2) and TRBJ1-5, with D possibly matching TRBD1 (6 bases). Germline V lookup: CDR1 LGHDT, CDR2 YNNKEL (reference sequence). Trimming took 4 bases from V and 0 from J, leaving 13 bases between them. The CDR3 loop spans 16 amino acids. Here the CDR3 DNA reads TGTGCCAGCAGCCCTCGCCGGGACATTAGCAATCAGCCCCAGCATTTT. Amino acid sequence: CASSPRRDISNQPQHF.

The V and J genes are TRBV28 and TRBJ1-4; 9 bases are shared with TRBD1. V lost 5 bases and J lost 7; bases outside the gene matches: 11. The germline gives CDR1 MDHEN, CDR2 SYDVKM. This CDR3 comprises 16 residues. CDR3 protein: CASSNTAGTGLEKLFF. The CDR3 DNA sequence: TGTGCCAGCAGTAATACCGCCGGGACAGGGCTTGAAAAACTGTTTTTT. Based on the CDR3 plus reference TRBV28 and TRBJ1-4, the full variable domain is DVKVTQSSRYLVKRTGEKVFLECVQDMDHENMFWYRQDPGLGLRLIYFSYDVKMKEKGDIPEGYSVSREKKERFSLILESASTNQTSMYLCASSNTAGTGLEKLFFGSGTQLSVL.

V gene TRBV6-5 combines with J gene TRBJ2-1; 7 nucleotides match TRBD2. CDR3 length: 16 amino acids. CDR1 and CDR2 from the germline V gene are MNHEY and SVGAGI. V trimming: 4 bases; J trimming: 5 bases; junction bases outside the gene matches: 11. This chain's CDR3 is CASSSVGAGADNEQFF. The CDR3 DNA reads TGTGCCAGCAGTTCAGTTGGGGCGGGAGCCGACAATGAGCAGTTCTTC.

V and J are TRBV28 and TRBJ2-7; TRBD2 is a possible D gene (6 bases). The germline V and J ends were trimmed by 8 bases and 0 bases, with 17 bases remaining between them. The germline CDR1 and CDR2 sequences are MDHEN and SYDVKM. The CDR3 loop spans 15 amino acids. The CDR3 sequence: CASQEWRGSSYEQYF. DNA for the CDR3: TGTGCCAGCCAAGAATGGAGGGGTAGCTCCTACGAGCAGTACTTC.

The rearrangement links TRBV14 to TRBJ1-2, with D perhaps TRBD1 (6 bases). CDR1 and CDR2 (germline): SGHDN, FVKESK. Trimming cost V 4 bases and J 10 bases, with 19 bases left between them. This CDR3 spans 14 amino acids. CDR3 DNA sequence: TGTGCCAGCAGCCCGCGCGGGGGGCCATCTTACTACACCTTC. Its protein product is CASSPRGGPSYYTF.

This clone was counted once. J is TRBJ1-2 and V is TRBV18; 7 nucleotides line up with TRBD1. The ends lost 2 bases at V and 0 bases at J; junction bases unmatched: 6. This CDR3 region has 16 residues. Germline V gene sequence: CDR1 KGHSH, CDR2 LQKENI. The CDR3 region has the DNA TGTGCCAGCTCACCAAGCGGACAGGCAACTAACTATGGCTACACCTTC. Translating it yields CASSPSGQATNYGYTF.

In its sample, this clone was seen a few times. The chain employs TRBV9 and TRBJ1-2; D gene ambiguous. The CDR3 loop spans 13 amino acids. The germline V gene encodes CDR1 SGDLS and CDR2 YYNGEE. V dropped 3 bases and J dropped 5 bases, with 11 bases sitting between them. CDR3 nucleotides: TGTGCCAGCAGCGAATCCCCGGGGTATGGCTACACCTTC. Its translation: CASSESPGYGYTF. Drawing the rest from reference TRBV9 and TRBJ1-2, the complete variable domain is DSGVTQTPKHLITATGQRVTLRCSPRSGDLSVYWYQQSLDQGLQFLIQYYNGEERAKGNILERFSAQQFPDLHSELNLSSLELGDSALYFCASSESPGYGYTFGSGTRLTVV.

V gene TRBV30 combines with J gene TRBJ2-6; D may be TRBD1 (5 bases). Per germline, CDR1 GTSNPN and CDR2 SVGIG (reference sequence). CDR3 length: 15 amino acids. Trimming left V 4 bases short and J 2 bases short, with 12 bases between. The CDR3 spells CAWNLQGPGANVLTF. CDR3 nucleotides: TGTGCCTGGAATCTCCAGGGCCCTGGGGCCAACGTCCTGACTTTC.

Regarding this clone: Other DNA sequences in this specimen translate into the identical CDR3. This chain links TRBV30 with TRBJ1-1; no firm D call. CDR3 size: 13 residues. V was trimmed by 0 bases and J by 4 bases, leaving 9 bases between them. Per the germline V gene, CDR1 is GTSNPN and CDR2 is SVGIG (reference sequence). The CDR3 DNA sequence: TGTGCCTGGAGTGTAATCGGCGGCACTGAAGCTTTCTTT. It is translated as CAWSVIGGTEAFF.

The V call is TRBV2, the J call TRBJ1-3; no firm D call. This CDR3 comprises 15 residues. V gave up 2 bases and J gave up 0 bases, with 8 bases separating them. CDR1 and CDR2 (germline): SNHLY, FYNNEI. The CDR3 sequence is CASSENSVSGNTIYF. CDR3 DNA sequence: TGTGCCAGCAGTGAAAACAGTGTCTCTGGAAACACCATATATTTT.

CDR3 DNA sequence: TGTGCCACCAGCGCCGCCGGACTAAATGAGCAGTTCTTC. Amino acid sequence: CATSAAGLNEQFF. The chain carries TRBV15 and TRBJ2-1, with a weak D call TRBD2 (6 bases). Trimming stripped 5 bases from V and 7 bases from J, with 12 bases between. This CDR3 contains 13 residues. CDR1 and CDR2 from the germline V gene are LNHNV and YYDKDF (reference sequence).

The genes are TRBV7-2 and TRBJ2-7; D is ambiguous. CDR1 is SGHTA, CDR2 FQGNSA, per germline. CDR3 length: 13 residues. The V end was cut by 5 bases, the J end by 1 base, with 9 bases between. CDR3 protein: CASSADTSYEQYF. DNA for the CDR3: TGTGCCAGCAGCGCAGACACATCCTACGAGCAGTACTTC.

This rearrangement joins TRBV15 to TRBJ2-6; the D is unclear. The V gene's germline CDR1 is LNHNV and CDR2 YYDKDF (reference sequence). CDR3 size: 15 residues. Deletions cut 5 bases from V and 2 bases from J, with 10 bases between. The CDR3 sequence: CATSGGKAGANVLTF. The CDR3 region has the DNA TGTGCCACCAGCGGCGGTAAGGCTGGGGCCAACGTCCTGACTTTC.

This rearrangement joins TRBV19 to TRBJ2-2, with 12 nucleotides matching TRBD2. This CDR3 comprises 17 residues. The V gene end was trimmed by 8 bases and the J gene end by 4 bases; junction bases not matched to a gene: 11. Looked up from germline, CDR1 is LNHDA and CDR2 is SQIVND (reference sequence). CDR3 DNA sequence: TGTGCCAGTTCAACCGCGACTAGCGGGAGCCCCACCGGGGAGCTGTTTTTT. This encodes CASSTATSGSPTGELFF.

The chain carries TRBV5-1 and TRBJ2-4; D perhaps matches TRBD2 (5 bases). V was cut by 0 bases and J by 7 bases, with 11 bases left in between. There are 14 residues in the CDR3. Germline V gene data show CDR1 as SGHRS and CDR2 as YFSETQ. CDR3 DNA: TGCGCCAGCAGCTTGGGACTAACCCCCAACATTCAGTACTTC. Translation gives CASSLGLTPNIQYF.